The sequence of this T cell receptor (beta chain) was determined in a study of human T cells and chemical hapten exposure. Each CDR3 protein gets one entry after TCRdb re-called the RACE reads with MiXCR. The top ten hold around 5.8% of the sample, which has a few hundred thousand distinct CDR3 sequences, about 6% seen once. Findings and caveats of the study: PT1 expanded TCR counts and patch test score were linked, and their correlation was positive.

This clonotype was detected many times. Antigen unknown. The sample's time point: patch test 2, 6 weeks after DPC sensitization. Treatment: therapeutic diphenylcyclopropenone sensitization with weekly scalp DPC. This CDR3 region has 13 residues. The germline CDR1 and CDR2 sequences are DFQATT and SNEGSKA (reference sequence). Trimming cost V 4 bases and J 0 bases; bases outside gene matches: 1. The clonotype was recovered from a woman aged 18-29 years with alopecia areata. Some clones in this sample may be carry-over from other donors' samples. The J gene is TRBJ1-1, the V gene TRBV20-1; 8 bases agree with TRBD1. The material sequenced was whole blood, taken in connection with sensitization to the hapten diphenylcyclopropenone (DPC). The CDR3 coding sequence is TGCAGTGCTACGGGACAGGTGAACACTGAAGCTTTCTTT. Its translation: CSATGQVNTEAFF.